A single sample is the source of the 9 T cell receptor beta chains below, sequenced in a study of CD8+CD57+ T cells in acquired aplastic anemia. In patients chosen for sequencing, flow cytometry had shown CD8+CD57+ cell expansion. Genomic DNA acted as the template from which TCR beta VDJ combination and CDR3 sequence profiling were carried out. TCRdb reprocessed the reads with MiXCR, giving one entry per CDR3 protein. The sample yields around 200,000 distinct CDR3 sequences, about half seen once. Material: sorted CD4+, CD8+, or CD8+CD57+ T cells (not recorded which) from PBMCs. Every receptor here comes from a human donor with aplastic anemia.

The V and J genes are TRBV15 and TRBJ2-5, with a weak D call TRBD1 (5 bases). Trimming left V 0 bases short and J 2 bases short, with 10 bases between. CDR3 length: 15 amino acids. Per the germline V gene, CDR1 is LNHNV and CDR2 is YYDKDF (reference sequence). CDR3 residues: CATSRDMGPQETQYF. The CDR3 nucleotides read TGTGCCACCAGCAGAGATATGGGGCCACAAGAGACCCAGTACTTC.

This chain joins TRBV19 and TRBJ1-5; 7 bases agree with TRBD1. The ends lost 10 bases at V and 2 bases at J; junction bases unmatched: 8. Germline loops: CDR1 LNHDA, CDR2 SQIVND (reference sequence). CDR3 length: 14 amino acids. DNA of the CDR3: TGTGCCACGACCGGAGGACAGGGCAATCAGCCCCAGCATTTT. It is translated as CATTGGQGNQPQHF.

The CDR3 is CASGGTSNTGELFF. CDR3 coding DNA: TGTGCCAGCGGCGGGACTTCGAACACCGGGGAGCTGTTTTTT. The rearrangement uses TRBV3-1 and TRBJ2-2; D perhaps matches TRBD2 (6 bases). Germline CDR1 reads LGHDT; CDR2 reads YNNKEL (reference sequence). The ends were cut back, 8 bases at V and 0 bases at J, with 10 bases in the middle. The CDR3 spans 14 residues.

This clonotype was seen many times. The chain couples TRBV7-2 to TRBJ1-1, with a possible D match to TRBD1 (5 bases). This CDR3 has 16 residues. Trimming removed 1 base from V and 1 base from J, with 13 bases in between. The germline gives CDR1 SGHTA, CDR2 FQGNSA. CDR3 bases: TGTGCCAGCAGCTTAGAGGGCACTAGGGGGAACACTGAAGCTTTCTTT. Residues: CASSLEGTRGNTEAFF.

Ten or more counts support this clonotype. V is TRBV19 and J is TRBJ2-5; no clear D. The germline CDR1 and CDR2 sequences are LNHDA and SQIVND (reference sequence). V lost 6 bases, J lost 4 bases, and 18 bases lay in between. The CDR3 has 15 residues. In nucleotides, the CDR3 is TGTGCCAGTAGCTATAGATTGGAATTTGGAGAGACCCAGTACTTC. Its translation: CASSYRLEFGETQYF.

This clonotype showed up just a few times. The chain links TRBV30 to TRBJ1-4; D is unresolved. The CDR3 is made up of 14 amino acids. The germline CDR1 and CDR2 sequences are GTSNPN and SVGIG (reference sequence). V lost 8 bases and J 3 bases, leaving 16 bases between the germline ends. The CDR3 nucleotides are TGTGCCCTCTATGCCCTCGGGGCTAATGAAAAACTGTTTTTT. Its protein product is CALYALGANEKLFF.

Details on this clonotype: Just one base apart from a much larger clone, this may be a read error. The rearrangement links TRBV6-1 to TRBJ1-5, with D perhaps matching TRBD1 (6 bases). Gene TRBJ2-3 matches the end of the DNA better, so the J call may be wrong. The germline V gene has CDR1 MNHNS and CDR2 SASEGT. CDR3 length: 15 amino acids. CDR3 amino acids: CASTATGVSNQPQYF. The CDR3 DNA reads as TGTGCCAGCACCGCGACAGGCGTTAGCAATCAGCCCCAGTATTTT.

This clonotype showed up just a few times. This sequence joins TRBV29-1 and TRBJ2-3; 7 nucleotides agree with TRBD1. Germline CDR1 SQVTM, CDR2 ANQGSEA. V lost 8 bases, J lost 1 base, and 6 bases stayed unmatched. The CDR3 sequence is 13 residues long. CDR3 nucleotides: TGCAGCCTTTCTACAGGGGGCACAGATACGCAGTATTTT. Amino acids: CSLSTGGTDTQYF.

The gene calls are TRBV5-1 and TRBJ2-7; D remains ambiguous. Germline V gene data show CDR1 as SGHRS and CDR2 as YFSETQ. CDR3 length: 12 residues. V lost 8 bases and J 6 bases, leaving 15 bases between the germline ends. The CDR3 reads CASRSPPGEQYF. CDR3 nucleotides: TGCGCCAGTCGCTCCCCCCCGGGCGAGCAGTACTTC.